These 25 T cell receptor beta chains originate from one sample sequenced in a study of cytomegalovirus exposure and HLA in healthy donors. PCR employed 60 Vbeta and 13 Jbeta primers. Repertoires were generated with immunoSEQ multiplex PCR, while TCRdb's copy carries only in-frame clones and drops some. The sample yields around 150,000 clones, about three quarters seen once. The sequencing sample was made of PBMCs. Every receptor here comes from a female donor in good health and CMV-seronegative.

This clone has a handful of counts. The rearrangement uses TRBV28 and TRBJ2-7; TRBD1 agrees at 9 bases. CDR1 MDHEN and CDR2 SYDVKM come from the germline V gene. Trimming took 6 bases from V and 5 from J; bases not matched to a gene: 11. The CDR3 has 15 residues. CDR3 coding DNA: TGTGCCAGCAGACTACCCGGGACAGGGAACGACGAGCAGTACTTC. Its protein is CASRLPGTGNDEQYF. Together with reference TRBV28 and TRBJ2-7, the CDR3 gives the full variable domain: DVKVTQSSRYLVKRTGEKVFLECVQDMDHENMFWYRQDPGLGLRLIYFSYDVKMKEKGDIPEGYSVSREKKERFSLILESASTNQTSMYLCASRLPGTGNDEQYFGPGTRLTVT.

V gene TRBV27 combines with J gene TRBJ1-2, with 12 positions matching TRBD1. V shed 3 bases and J 6 bases; nucleotides not matched to a gene: 8. This CDR3 spans 16 amino acids. Germline CDR1 and CDR2: MNHEY and SMNVEV (reference sequence). In DNA, the CDR3 is TGTGCCAGCAGTTTTGGCCGGGACAGGGGGCGGGATGGCTACACCTTC. Amino acid sequence: CASSFGRDRGRDGYTF.

This chain uses TRBV2 with TRBJ1-5, with 7 bases that match TRBD1. The CDR3 runs 14 residues. Germline assignment: CDR1 SNHLY and CDR2 FYNNEI. V dropped 5 bases and J dropped 3; count of bases not matched to a gene: 4. The CDR3 coding sequence is TGTGCCAGCAGTCGGGACAGTGACAATCAGCCCCAGCATTTT. Residues: CASSRDSDNQPQHF.

The chain links TRBV5-1 to TRBJ1-6, with a weak D call TRBD1 (5 bases). Germline CDR1 reads SGHRS; CDR2 reads YFSETQ. V shed 4 bases and J shed 9 bases, with 11 bases lying between them. This CDR3 region has 13 residues. The CDR3 bases are TGCGCCAGCAGCATAACTGGGGCTTCACCCCTCCACTTT. Residues: CASSITGASPLHF.

The chain carries TRBV9 and TRBJ2-7; D gene uncertain. CDR3 length: 12 amino acids. CDR1 and CDR2 from the germline V gene are SGDLS and YYNGEE. Deletions cut 2 bases from V and 4 bases from J, with 7 bases between. As DNA, the CDR3 is TGTGCCAGCAGCGTCGGAGAGTACGAGCAGTACTTC. Translated: CASSVGEYEQYF.

This clone has more than one count but fewer than ten. The chain couples TRBV19 to TRBJ2-4; 13 bases align to TRBD2. Trimming took 3 bases from V and 2 from J; bases not matched to a gene: 4. The CDR3 sequence is 17 residues long. Germline lookup yields CDR1 LNHDA and CDR2 SQIVND (reference sequence). This CDR3 is CASSMGTSGTTKNIQYF. The CDR3, as DNA: TGTGCCAGTAGTATGGGGACTAGCGGGACAACCAAAAACATTCAGTACTTC. Full variable domain (missing parts from reference TRBV19 and TRBJ2-4): DGGITQSPKYLFRKEGQNVTLSCEQNLNHDAMYWYRQDPGQGLRLIYYSQIVNDFQKGDIAEGYSVSREKKESFPLTVTSAQKNPTAFYLCASSMGTSGTTKNIQYFGAGTRLSVL.

The CDR3 sequence is CASSFSGSSYEQYF. Written as DNA, the CDR3 is TGTGCCAGCAGCTTTTCAGGGTCGAGCTACGAGCAGTACTTC. V usage is TRBV13 and J usage is TRBJ2-7, with D possibly matching TRBD1 (5 bases). This CDR3 is built from 14 residues. Per germline, CDR1 PRHDT and CDR2 FYEKMQ (reference sequence). Trimming took off 3 bases at V and 3 bases at J, with 12 bases between the two ends. Full variable domain (rest looked up from reference TRBV13 and TRBJ2-7): AAGVIQSPRHLIKEKRETATLKCYPIPRHDTVYWYQQGPGQDPQFLISFYEKMQSDKGSIPDRFSAQQFSDYHSELNMSSLELGDSALYFCASSFSGSSYEQYFGPGTRLTVT.

This CDR3 reads CASSQGIMRNYGYTF. The CDR3, as DNA: TGCGCCAGCAGCCAAGGTATAATGAGGAACTATGGCTACACCTTC. The chain uses TRBV4-1 and TRBJ1-2, with no clear D. From germline, CDR1 is MGHRA and CDR2 YSYEKL. The CDR3 extends over 15 amino acids. V dropped 1 base and J dropped 2 bases, with 11 bases sitting between them.

The DNA for the CDR3 is TGTGCCAGCAGCTTTCTGGGGGGTTACGAGCAGTACTTC. Translation gives CASSFLGGYEQYF. This sequence joins TRBV11-2 and TRBJ2-7; D is perhaps TRBD2 (6 bases). V was shortened by 3 bases and J by 4 bases, with 10 bases between the two germline ends. Looked up from germline, CDR1 is SGHAT and CDR2 is FQNNGV. The CDR3 sequence is 13 residues long.

This clone was counted a few times. The V call is TRBV5-1, the J call TRBJ2-5; TRBD1 matches at 7 bases. The CDR3 consists of 17 residues. Trimming cost V 3 bases and J 0 bases; bases outside gene matches: 11. Germline lookup yields CDR1 SGHRS and CDR2 YFSETQ. The CDR3 sequence: CASSSILTGRDQETQYF. As DNA, the CDR3 is TGCGCCAGCAGCTCTATCCTGACAGGGAGAGACCAAGAGACCCAGTACTTC.

The gene calls are TRBV5-4 and TRBJ1-2; 9 nucleotides match TRBD1. Germline trimming cut 3 bases from V and 7 bases from J; bases unmatched to any gene: 10. Germline values: CDR1 SGHNT, CDR2 YYREEE (reference sequence). The CDR3 sequence is 15 residues long. The CDR3 bases are TGTGCCAGCAGCTATGAGGGACAGGGTATCGGTGGCTACACCTTC. This sequence encodes CASSYEGQGIGGYTF.

The chain has TRBV6-1 and TRBJ2-1; 7 nucleotides line up with TRBD2. This CDR3 has 15 amino acids. The germline gives CDR1 MNHNS, CDR2 SASEGT. Trimming cost V 3 bases and J 0 bases; bases outside gene matches: 2. The DNA of the CDR3 is TGTGCCAGCAGTGAGGGGGGGGGCTCCTACAATGAGCAGTTCTTC. Its translation is CASSEGGGSYNEQFF.

This chain connects TRBV10-2 to TRBJ1-1; no clear D gene. The CDR3 length is 12 residues. Trimming stripped 7 bases from V and 1 base from J, with 7 bases between. Germline V gives CDR1 WSHSY, CDR2 SAAADI. The CDR3 DNA sequence: TGCGCCAGCACGTACGGGAACACTGAAGCTTTCTTT. It yields the protein CASTYGNTEAFF.

The chain couples TRBV7-3 to TRBJ1-1; D possibly corresponds to TRBD1 (5 bases). The CDR3 contains 13 residues. The germline gives CDR1 SGHTA, CDR2 FQGTGA. V was clipped by 3 bases and J by 5 bases, with 10 bases between them. CDR3 DNA sequence: TGTGCCAGCAGCTTTGGGGGGTGGACTGAAGCTTTCTTT. Translated: CASSFGGWTEAFF. The variable domain in full, with the rest retrieved from reference TRBV7-3 and TRBJ1-1, is GAGVSQTPSNKVTEKGKYVELRCDPISGHTALYWYRQSLGQGPEFLIYFQGTGAADDSGLPNDRFFAVRPEGSVSTLKIQRTERGDSAVYLCASSFGGWTEAFFGQGTRLTVV.

The chain uses TRBV18 and TRBJ2-1, with TRBD2 as a possible D gene (5 bases). CDR3 length equals 17 residues. The germline CDR1 and CDR2 sequences are KGHSH and LQKENI. V was shortened by 0 bases and J by 2 bases, with 14 bases between the two germline ends. In DNA form, the CDR3 reads TGTGCCAGCTCACCACCGGTGATTAGCGTTACCTACAATGAGCAGTTCTTC. Amino acid sequence: CASSPPVISVTYNEQFF.

The chain has TRBV6-1 and TRBJ2-7; 10 bases agree with TRBD2. This CDR3 has 15 amino acids. Germline loops: CDR1 MNHNS, CDR2 SASEGT. V lost 2 bases and J lost 4; bases outside the gene matches: 5. The CDR3 protein is CASSELAGVTYEQYF. DNA of the CDR3: TGTGCCAGCAGTGAACTAGCGGGAGTTACATACGAGCAGTACTTC.

The chain links TRBV9 to TRBJ1-2, with 7 positions matching TRBD1. There are 15 residues in the CDR3. J gave up 4 bases and V 4 bases, and 10 bases lay outside the gene matches. Germline-derived CDR1 and CDR2 are SGDLS and YYNGEE. The CDR3 reads CASSLTGTALYGYTF. The CDR3 DNA follows: TGTGCCAGCAGCCTCACCGGGACAGCCCTCTATGGCTACACCTTC.

V usage is TRBV30 and J usage is TRBJ2-7; TRBD2 matches at 8 bases. The germline CDR1 and CDR2 sequences are GTSNPN and SVGIG (reference sequence). V dropped 5 bases and J dropped 2; count of bases not matched to a gene: 8. This CDR3 has 14 residues. The CDR3, as DNA: TGTGCCTGGTCGCAGGGACTAGGGACCTACGAGCAGTACTTC. It codes for CAWSQGLGTYEQYF.

The chain carries TRBV5-1 and TRBJ2-2; tentatively, D is TRBD2 (5 bases). Per the germline V gene, CDR1 is SGHRS and CDR2 is YFSETQ. The CDR3 is 16 residues long. V shed 2 bases and J shed 0 bases, with 11 bases lying between them. CDR3 sequence (DNA): TGCGCCAGCAGCTTCACTAGGCCCCCGAACACCGGGGAGCTGTTTTTT. Protein sequence: CASSFTRPPNTGELFF.

The J gene is TRBJ2-3, the V gene TRBV2; D is possibly TRBD1 (6 bases). Germline loops: CDR1 SNHLY, CDR2 FYNNEI. The CDR3 contains 15 residues. Trimming took off 4 bases at V and 6 bases at J, with 17 bases between the two ends. In DNA form, the CDR3 reads TGTGCCAGCAGTGGTTCCCAGTATAGGGGGGATACGCAGTATTTT. This codes for CASSGSQYRGDTQYF.

The chain has TRBV5-1 and TRBJ1-2, with TRBD1 matching 7 bases. Germline V gives CDR1 SGHRS, CDR2 YFSETQ. After removal of 4 bases from V and 3 bases from J, the junction contained 3 bases not matched to a gene. The CDR3 consists of 13 residues. The CDR3 nucleotides are TGCGCCAGCAGCCCTGGACAGGACTATGGCTACACCTTC. It yields the protein CASSPGQDYGYTF.

DNA of the CDR3: TGCGCCAGCACATTGCGGGGGGAACGATCGGACTACGAGCAGTACTTC. As protein: CASTLRGERSDYEQYF. The J gene is TRBJ2-7, the V gene TRBV5-1; 8 bases align to TRBD2. This CDR3 has 16 residues. Per germline, CDR1 SGHRS and CDR2 YFSETQ. The J segment lost 3 bases and the V segment lost 6 bases, leaving 14 bases of the junction unmatched. Together with reference TRBV5-1 and TRBJ2-7, the CDR3 gives the full variable domain: KAGVTQTPRYLIKTRGQQVTLSCSPISGHRSVSWYQQTPGQGLQFLFEYFSETQRNKGNFPGRFSGRQFSNSRSEMNVSTLELGDSALYLCASTLRGERSDYEQYFGPGTRLTVT.

The CDR3 is CASSIRPGWELFF. The CDR3 DNA is TGTGCCAGTAGTATCCGGCCAGGATGGGAGCTGTTTTTT. The V call is TRBV19, the J call TRBJ2-2, with D unresolved. The ends were cut back, 3 bases at V and 9 bases at J, with 11 bases in the middle. CDR1 is LNHDA and CDR2 is SQIVND in the germline V gene (reference sequence). There are 13 residues in the CDR3.

V and J are TRBV6-5 and TRBJ1-4; 12 bases fit TRBD1. V lost 6 bases, J lost 8 bases, and 4 bases stayed unmatched. The length of the CDR3 is 14 residues. Per the germline V gene, CDR1 is MNHEY and CDR2 is SVGAGI. CDR3 sequence reads: CASSSGTGGEKLFF. CDR3 nucleotides: TGTGCCAGCAGCTCCGGGACAGGGGGCGAAAAACTGTTTTTT.

The DNA of the CDR3 is TGTGCCAGCAGCTCCCGGGACAGGGGAATCGAGCAGTACTTC. This gives the protein CASSSRDRGIEQYF. The chain joins TRBV5-5 to TRBJ2-7; 10 bases map to TRBD1. V shed 3 bases, J shed 6 bases, and the junction held 6 bases outside the gene matches. This CDR3 comprises 14 residues. Germline V gene data show CDR1 as SGHKS and CDR2 as YYEKEE (reference sequence).